This T cell receptor beta chain stems from a study of cytomegalovirus exposure and HLA in healthy donors. Study-level results: Presence/absence comparisons presumed near-even sequencing depth among donors. In a later analysis, CMV-associated beta chains were mostly HLA-associated, it appeared. TCR beta V- and J-gene trimming, according to a later analysis, was linked to a missense DCLRE1C variant. Some V segments (TRBV6-2 and TRBV6-3 among them) were excluded as indistinguishable.

In this sample, this clone turned up once. The antigen is undetermined. The CDR3 sequence is 15 residues long. Germline loops: CDR1 MDHEN, CDR2 SYDVKM. Trimming pared 6 bases from V and 1 base from J, leaving 10 bases between. PCR was performed using 60 Vbeta and 13 Jbeta primers. Only in-frame clones appear in the TCRdb table, and some are missing; sequencing was by immunoSEQ multiplex PCR. The sample shows some 95,000 clones, 65% to 80% of them seen only once. This clonotype originated in a woman aged 18-30 years in good health and CMV-seropositive. The J gene is TRBJ2-6, the V gene TRBV28; D perhaps matches TRBD1 (6 bases). The material sequenced was PBMCs. CDR3 sequence: CASRKGGSGANVLTF. Here the CDR3 DNA reads TGTGCCAGCAGGAAAGGGGGTTCTGGGGCCAACGTCCTGACTTTC.